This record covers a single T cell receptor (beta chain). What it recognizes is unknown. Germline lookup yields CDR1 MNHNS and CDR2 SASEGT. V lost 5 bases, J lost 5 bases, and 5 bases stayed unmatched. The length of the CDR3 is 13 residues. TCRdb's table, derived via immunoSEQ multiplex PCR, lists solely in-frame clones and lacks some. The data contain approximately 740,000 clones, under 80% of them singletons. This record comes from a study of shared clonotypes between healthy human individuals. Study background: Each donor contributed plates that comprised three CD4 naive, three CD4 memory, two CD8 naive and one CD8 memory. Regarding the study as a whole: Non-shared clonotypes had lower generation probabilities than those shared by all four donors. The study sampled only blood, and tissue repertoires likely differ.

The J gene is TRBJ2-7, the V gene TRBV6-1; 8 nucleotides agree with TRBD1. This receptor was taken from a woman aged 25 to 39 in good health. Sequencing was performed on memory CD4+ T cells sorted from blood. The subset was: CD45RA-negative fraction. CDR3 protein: CASSQDRVNEQYF. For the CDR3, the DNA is TGTGCCAGCAGTCAGGACAGGGTTAACGAGCAGTACTTC.